This T cell receptor beta chain was captured in a study of shared clonotypes between healthy human individuals. Study details: Three men and a couple of women, aged 18 to 49, were donors.

This clone was counted only a few times. The junction departs from germline at one end; a sequencing error may be responsible. The assay ran at deep level. The table came from immunoSEQ multiplex PCR; TCRdb's copy has only in-frame clones and leaves some out. The repertoire holds some 1,100,000 clones, with around 82% as singletons. This receptor was taken from a man between 18 and 35 years old in good health. Some clones in this sample may be carry-over from other donors' samples. The material sequenced was memory CD4+ T cells from PBMCs. The subset denotes: CD45RA-negative fraction.

CDR3 residues: CASNQDRSPF. In DNA, the CDR3 is TGTGCCAGCAACCAGGACAGGAGCCCTTTC. This chain connects TRBV11-2 to TRBJ1-2; TRBD1 aligns across 7 bases. This CDR3 has 10 amino acids. Per the germline V gene, CDR1 is SGHAT and CDR2 is FQNNGV.